The entry that follows covers one T cell receptor (beta chain) sequence. Its antigen is not identified. This record belongs to a study of Graves' ophthalmopathy and Graves' hyperthyroidism. Turning to the study itself: At the time of initial diagnosis and before any treatment, peripheral blood was collected.

This CDR3 has 14 amino acids. The V gene lost 6 bases and the J gene lost 3 bases, with 12 bases spanning the gap. Looked up from germline, CDR1 is MNHEY and CDR2 is SVGEGT. Overall study findings and caveats: Among thyroid clonotypes expanded above 0.001 frequency, most also appeared in blood. The model forecast ophthalmopathy progression, reaching 60% to 71% sensitivity and roughly 72% specificity.

Amplification of TCR beta CDR3 regions used RNA transcripts. HTBI-primed first-round RT-PCR preceded second-round multiplex PCR. TCRdb fed the multiplex PCR reads into MiXCR, producing one record per CDR3 protein. The sample has 170,000 or so distinct CDR3 sequences; roughly two fifths are singletons. Ophthalmopathy was moderately-to-severely active, CAS at least 3, NOSPECS at least 4, lasting under 3 months. Sequenced input: peripheral blood. This receptor was taken from a middle-aged woman with Graves' ophthalmopathy. This chain joins TRBV6-2 or TRBV6-3 and TRBJ1-5, with D unclear. CDR3 DNA: TGTGCCAGCAGATCCGACCGGGTCAATCAGCCCCAGCATTTT. Translation gives CASRSDRVNQPQHF.